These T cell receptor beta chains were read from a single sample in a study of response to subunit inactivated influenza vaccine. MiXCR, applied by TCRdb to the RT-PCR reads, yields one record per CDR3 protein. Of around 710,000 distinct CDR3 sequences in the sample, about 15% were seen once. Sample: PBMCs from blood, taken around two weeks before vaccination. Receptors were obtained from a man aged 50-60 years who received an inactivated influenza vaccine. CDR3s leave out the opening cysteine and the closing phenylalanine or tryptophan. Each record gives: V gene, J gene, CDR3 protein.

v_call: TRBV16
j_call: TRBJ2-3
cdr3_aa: ASSPKPGTSDTDTQY

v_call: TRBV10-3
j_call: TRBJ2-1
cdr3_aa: AISWAEGGNEQF

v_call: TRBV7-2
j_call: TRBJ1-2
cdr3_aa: ASSFGGALYGYT

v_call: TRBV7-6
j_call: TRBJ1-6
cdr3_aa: ASSLESRWSSPLH

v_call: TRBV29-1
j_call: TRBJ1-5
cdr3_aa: SVGQGRNQPQH

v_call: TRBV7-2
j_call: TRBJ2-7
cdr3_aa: ASSLSGGFSYEQY

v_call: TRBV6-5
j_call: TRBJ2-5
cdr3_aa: ASSWGVEQETQY

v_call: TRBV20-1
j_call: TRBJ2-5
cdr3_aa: SASSQQETQY

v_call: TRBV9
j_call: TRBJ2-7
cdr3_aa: ASSPSGSGDYEQY

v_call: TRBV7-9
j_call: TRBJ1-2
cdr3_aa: ASSWRAGGNNYGYT

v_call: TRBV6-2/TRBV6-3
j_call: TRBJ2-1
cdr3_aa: ASRGLANEQF

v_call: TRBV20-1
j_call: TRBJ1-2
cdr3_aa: SASSRGVYGYT

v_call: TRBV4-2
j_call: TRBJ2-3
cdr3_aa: ASSQFLSGIQGGADTQY

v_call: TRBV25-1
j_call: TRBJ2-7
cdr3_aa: ASSGSGTSGGTTYEQY

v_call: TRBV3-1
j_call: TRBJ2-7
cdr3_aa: ASSKEGISSYEQY

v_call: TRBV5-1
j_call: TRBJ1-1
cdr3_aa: ASSLQGRNTEAF

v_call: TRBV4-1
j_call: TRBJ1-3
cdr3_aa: ASSRTGQDSGNTIY

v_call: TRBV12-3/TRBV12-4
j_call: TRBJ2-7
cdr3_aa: ASSSGAHEQY

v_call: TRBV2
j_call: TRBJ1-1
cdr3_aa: ATTRTQRLEAF

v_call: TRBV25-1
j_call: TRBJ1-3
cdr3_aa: ASSASGGGNTIY

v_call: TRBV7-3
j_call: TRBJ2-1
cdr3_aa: ASSLTFGNEQF

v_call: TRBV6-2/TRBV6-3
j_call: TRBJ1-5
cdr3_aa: ASSWTRQGNQPQH

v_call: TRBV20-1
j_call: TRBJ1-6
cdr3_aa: SAEDRTKNSPLH

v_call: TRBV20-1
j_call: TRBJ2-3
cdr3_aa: SAINDRESTDTQY

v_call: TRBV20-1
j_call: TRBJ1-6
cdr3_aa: SASPIGEGVSPLH

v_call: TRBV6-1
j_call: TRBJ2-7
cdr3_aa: ASSHGEWEQY